Listed here are 27 T cell receptor beta chains from one sample, sequenced in a study of identical twins. TCRdb re-derived calls from the 5' RACE reads in MiXCR, one entry per CDR3 protein. The sample holds about 480,000 distinct CDR3 sequences, 11% to 15% seen once. The sample was also reused in another study, on yellow fever vaccine responses in identical twins.

The sample taken for sequencing was CD4+ T cells sorted from blood. All receptors derive from a woman aged 18 to 35 in good health.

In this sample, this clonotype turned up once. The conserved phenylalanine or tryptophan is not found at the CDR3 terminus, so this likely reflects a read error. The chain uses TRBV28 and TRBJ2-7; no firm D call. The V end was cut by 5 bases, the J end by 5 bases, with 7 bases between. CDR3 size: 11 residues. Germline-derived CDR1 and CDR2 are MDHEN and SYDVKM. The CDR3 reads CASSLRNEQYL. In DNA form, the CDR3 reads TGTGCCAGCAGTCTCCGAAACGAGCAGTACTTA.

This clonotype was found a few times. The chain couples TRBV10-3 to TRBJ2-2; 11 nucleotides match TRBD2. V lost 6 bases and J lost 5; bases outside the gene matches: 5. The CDR3 length is 15 residues. CDR1 ENHRY and CDR2 SYGVKD come from the germline V gene. As DNA, the CDR3 is TGTGCCATCAGCACTAGCGGGAGTGAAACCGGGGAGCTGTTTTTT. Translated, it gives CAISTSGSETGELFF.

V gene TRBV12-3 or TRBV12-4 combines with J gene TRBJ2-1, with 8 positions matching TRBD2. Trimming at V came to 7 bases and at J to 5 bases, leaving 13 bases not matched to a gene. The CDR3 length is 16 residues. For the CDR3, the DNA is TGTGCCAGCACCCCCATAGCGGGAAGGTCCCACAATGAGCAGTTCTTC. It specifies CASTPIAGRSHNEQFF.

Only a few counts were recorded for this clonotype. The junction differs from germline at one of its ends, possibly a read error. The rearrangement links TRBV3-1 to TRBJ2-1; D uncertain. This CDR3 spans 12 amino acids. In germline, CDR1 is LGHDT, CDR2 YNNKEL (reference sequence). CDR3 in DNA: TGTGCCGGCAGCCAACGGGCGAATGAGCAGTTCTTC. It codes for CAGSQRANEQFF.

The rearrangement joins TRBV5-6 to TRBJ2-7, with 7 bases fitting TRBD2. CDR1 and CDR2 (germline): SGHDT, YYEEEE. The CDR3 is 16 amino acids. The junction had 10 bases not matched to a gene; V was cut back by 3 bases and J by 1 base. In DNA, the CDR3 is TGTGCCAGCAGCTGGGGACTAAGCGGCGGGTCCTACGAGCAGTACTTC. Amino acids: CASSWGLSGGSYEQYF.

The table lists this clonotype with a few counts. The genes are TRBV18 and TRBJ2-3, with TRBD2 identical over 9 bases. V dropped 1 base and J dropped 2; count of bases not matched to a gene: 7. The CDR3 covers 17 residues. CDR1 and CDR2 (germline): KGHSH, LQKENI. The CDR3, as DNA: TGTGCCAGCTCACCACTTTCAGCGGGGGGCCTCACAGATACGCAGTATTTT. Translated, it gives CASSPLSAGGLTDTQYF.

The V gene is TRBV5-1, the J gene TRBJ2-2; 11 bases match TRBD1. The CDR3 has 15 amino acids. Germline CDR1 reads SGHRS; CDR2 reads YFSETQ. V was pared by 7 bases and J by 5 bases, with 7 bases of the junction left unmatched. The CDR3 coding sequence is TGCGCCAGCCTTCCGGGACAGGGGGTTACCGGGGAGCTGTTTTTT. Its translation is CASLPGQGVTGELFF.

This clonotype was found a few times. The chain combines TRBV4-1 with TRBJ2-7; 9 bases agree with TRBD1. After removal of 4 bases from V and 4 bases from J, the junction contained 8 bases not matched to a gene. Germline V gene data show CDR1 as MGHRA and CDR2 as YSYEKL. The CDR3 loop spans 15 amino acids. The CDR3 DNA follows: TGCGCCAGCAGCCCTGGACAGGGGTTTCGGTACGAGCAGTACTTC. Translated, it gives CASSPGQGFRYEQYF.

This chain links TRBV6-2 or TRBV6-3 with TRBJ2-2; a weak D match, TRBD2 (6 bases). The germline V gene encodes CDR1 MNHEY and CDR2 SVGEGT. V was trimmed by 6 bases and J by 7 bases, leaving 27 bases between them. CDR3 length: 18 amino acids. The CDR3 region has the DNA TGTGCCAGCAGCCCCCTGGGAGCCCTCAACGCGGGGAGCGGGGAGCTGTTTTTT. Residues: CASSPLGALNAGSGELFF.

The rearrangement uses TRBV29-1 and TRBJ2-3, with 16 bases aligning to TRBD2. The trim removed 3 bases at V and 5 bases at J, leaving 8 bases unmatched. The germline V gene has CDR1 SQVTM and CDR2 ANQGSEA. The CDR3 runs to 17 residues. The CDR3 DNA reads TGCAGCGTTGATCTGGGACTAGCGGGAGGGCACAAAGATACGCAGTATTTT. Protein sequence: CSVDLGLAGGHKDTQYF.

DNA for the CDR3: TGTGCCAGCGAAGGGGGGAGAAAGACCCAGTACTTC. It specifies CASEGGRKTQYF. The chain uses TRBV6-6 and TRBJ2-5; D tentatively fits TRBD1 or TRBD2 (6 bases each). The CDR3 has 12 amino acids. Germline lookup yields CDR1 MNHNY and CDR2 SVGAGI (reference sequence). Trimming took 8 bases from V and 6 from J, leaving 13 bases between them.

J is TRBJ2-6 and V is TRBV28; D may correspond to TRBD1 or TRBD2 (5 bases each). In germline, CDR1 is MDHEN, CDR2 SYDVKM. V was trimmed by 7 bases and J by 3 bases, leaving 16 bases between them. The CDR3 loop spans 16 amino acids. For the CDR3, the DNA is TGTGCCAGCACCCGCCTTGGGGGTGGTGGGGCCAACGTCCTGACTTTC. Translated, it gives CASTRLGGGGANVLTF. The entire variable domain, with the rest obtained from reference TRBV28 and TRBJ2-6, is as follows: DVKVTQSSRYLVKRTGEKVFLECVQDMDHENMFWYRQDPGLGLRLIYFSYDVKMKEKGDIPEGYSVSREKKERFSLILESASTNQTSMYLCASTRLGGGGANVLTFGAGSRLTVL.

This clonotype has only a few counts. The chain is built from TRBV12-5 and TRBJ2-5; D is uncertain. The V gene's germline CDR1 is LGHNT and CDR2 FRNRAP. V was cut by 5 bases and J by 7 bases, with 17 bases left in between. The CDR3 runs 14 residues. The CDR3 loop is CASGPRADSGTQYF. The CDR3 DNA is TGTGCTAGTGGTCCCCGTGCAGATTCAGGGACCCAGTACTTC.

CDR3 nucleotides: TGCGCCAGCAGGATCATTACGGGACAGCACACTGAAGCTTTCTTT. Translated: CASRIITGQHTEAFF. V usage is TRBV4-1 and J usage is TRBJ1-1; 7 nucleotides agree with TRBD1. Germline lookup yields CDR1 MGHRA and CDR2 YSYEKL. The V and J ends lost 6 bases and 3 bases, in that order; junction bases with no gene match: 10. The CDR3 loop spans 15 amino acids.

This clonotype was detected only a few times. The V call is TRBV6-1, the J call TRBJ2-2; weak D call: TRBD1 (5 bases). Trimming pared 6 bases from V and 0 bases from J, leaving 11 bases between. CDR3 length equals 15 residues. CDR1 is MNHNS, CDR2 SASEGT, per germline. CDR3 bases: TGTGCCAGCAGCTCAGGGATGTCGAACACCGGGGAGCTGTTTTTT. Translation gives CASSSGMSNTGELFF.

The chain employs TRBV2 and TRBJ2-1; no definite D call. The CDR3 is 13 residues long. The ends were cut back, 11 bases at V and 3 bases at J, with 14 bases in the middle. Germline V gives CDR1 SNHLY, CDR2 FYNNEI. The CDR3 loop is CAGSWAGYNEQFF. DNA of the CDR3: TGTGCCGGCTCCTGGGCAGGCTACAATGAGCAGTTCTTC.

This clonotype was detected only once. The chain carries TRBV12-3 or TRBV12-4 and TRBJ1-2; 10 nucleotides match TRBD1. Trimming removed 4 bases from V and 0 bases from J; junction bases left unmatched: 8. This CDR3 has 17 residues. The CDR3 nucleotides read TGTGCCAGCAGTTCAGCGGGACAGGGGTTTTCTAACTATGGCTACACCTTC. Encoded protein: CASSSAGQGFSNYGYTF.

As for this clonotype: The junction shows a germline mismatch at one end, possibly a read error. The chain links TRBV9 to TRBJ2-5; TRBD2 agrees at 9 bases. The germline V gene has CDR1 SGDLS and CDR2 YYNGEE. CDR3 length: 17 amino acids. As DNA, the CDR3 is TGTGCCAGCAGTGTAGCGGGGGCACGAACTCCCCAAGAGACCCAGTACTTC. Its translation: CASSVAGARTPQETQYF. The complete variable domain, with remaining parts taken from reference TRBV9 and TRBJ2-5, reads DSGVTQTPKHLITATGQRVTLRCSPRSGDLSVYWYQQSLDQGLQFLIQYYNGEERAKGNILERFSAQQFPDLHSELNLSSLELGDSALYFCASSVAGARTPQETQYFGPGTRLLVL.

This chain joins TRBV28 and TRBJ1-1; 7 bases are a match to TRBD1. Germline V gives CDR1 MDHEN, CDR2 SYDVKM. CDR3 length: 12 amino acids. J lost 10 bases, V lost 10 bases, and 12 bases had no gene match. The CDR3 DNA follows: TGTGCCATTTATGGACCAGGGGGAAGAGCTTTCTTT. Its protein is CAIYGPGGRAFF.

This clonotype was recorded once. The rearrangement links TRBV28 to TRBJ2-3; D unclear. The germline V gene encodes CDR1 MDHEN and CDR2 SYDVKM. This CDR3 is 11 amino acids long. Trimming took off 5 bases at V and 7 bases at J, with 7 bases between the two ends. The CDR3 coding sequence is TGTGCCAGCAGTCCAAGCTATACGCAGTATTTT. As protein: CASSPSYTQYF.

This clonotype was observed a few times. The chain carries TRBV29-1 and TRBJ1-1; no clear D gene. The CDR3 contains 12 residues. Trimming stripped 0 bases from V and 12 bases from J, with 14 bases between. From germline, CDR1 is SQVTM and CDR2 ANQGSEA. The CDR3 DNA follows: TGCAGCGTTGAAGAGGGCCGGGCGGGATCTTTCTTT. Its translation: CSVEEGRAGSFF.

This clonotype was counted ten times or more. The gene calls are TRBV12-3 or TRBV12-4 and TRBJ2-4, with 8 bases that match TRBD2. V lost 5 bases, J lost 0 bases, and 3 bases stayed unmatched. The CDR3 contains 15 residues. DNA for the CDR3: TGTGCCAGCAGTCCGGGGGGGTTAGCCAAAAACATTCAGTACTTC. It specifies CASSPGGLAKNIQYF.

This clonotype was seen more than once but under ten times. The V gene is TRBV6-5, the J gene TRBJ1-1; D might be TRBD1 (5 bases). The CDR3 has 11 residues. Deletions cut 9 bases from V and 7 bases from J, with 12 bases between. Germline V gene lookup returns CDR1 MNHEY and CDR2 SVGAGI. The CDR3 DNA sequence: TGTGCCAGTCGTCGGGGGATTGAAGCTTTCTTT. Translated, it gives CASRRGIEAFF.

This clonotype has just a few counts. The chain employs TRBV6-2 or TRBV6-3 and TRBJ2-2; a weak D match, TRBD1 (5 bases). This CDR3 is built from 16 residues. Per germline, CDR1 MNHEY and CDR2 SVGEGT. Trimming shortened V by 4 bases and J by 1 base, and 13 bases separated the two germline ends. CDR3 amino acids: CASSSLPGRNTGELFF. The CDR3 DNA is TGTGCCAGCAGTTCCCTCCCAGGGCGGAACACCGGGGAGCTGTTTTTT.

In this sample, this clonotype turned up a few times. V and J are TRBV3-1 and TRBJ1-1; the D is unclear. There are 13 residues in the CDR3. V lost 4 bases and J lost 3, with 9 bases in between. The germline V gene has CDR1 LGHDT and CDR2 YNNKEL (reference sequence). For the CDR3, the DNA is TGTGCCAGCAGCCCCCGGATGGACACTGAAGCTTTCTTT. As protein: CASSPRMDTEAFF. The variable domain in full, with the rest retrieved from reference TRBV3-1 and TRBJ1-1, is DTAVSQTPKYLVTQMGNDKSIKCEQNLGHDTMYWYKQDSKKFLKIMFSYNNKELIINETVPNRFSPKSPDKAHLNLHINSLELGDSAVYFCASSPRMDTEAFFGQGTRLTVV.

This clonotype has a count of ten or more. V is TRBV4-1 and J is TRBJ2-1; possibly TRBD2 for D (6 bases). Trimming cost V 3 bases and J 4 bases, with 13 bases left between them. This CDR3 has 15 amino acids. Germline V gene sequence: CDR1 MGHRA, CDR2 YSYEKL. In DNA, the CDR3 is TGCGCCAGCAGCCAGGAGGGAGGAGCTTACAATGAGCAGTTCTTC. Amino acids: CASSQEGGAYNEQFF.

V gene TRBV27 combines with J gene TRBJ2-5; the D is unclear. V shed 2 bases and J shed 1 base, with 11 bases lying between them. The CDR3 has 15 amino acids. Germline assignment: CDR1 MNHEY and CDR2 SMNVEV (reference sequence). The CDR3 coding sequence is TGTGCCAGCAGTTTAACCTCCCCTCTCCAAGAGACCCAGTACTTC. Translation gives CASSLTSPLQETQYF.